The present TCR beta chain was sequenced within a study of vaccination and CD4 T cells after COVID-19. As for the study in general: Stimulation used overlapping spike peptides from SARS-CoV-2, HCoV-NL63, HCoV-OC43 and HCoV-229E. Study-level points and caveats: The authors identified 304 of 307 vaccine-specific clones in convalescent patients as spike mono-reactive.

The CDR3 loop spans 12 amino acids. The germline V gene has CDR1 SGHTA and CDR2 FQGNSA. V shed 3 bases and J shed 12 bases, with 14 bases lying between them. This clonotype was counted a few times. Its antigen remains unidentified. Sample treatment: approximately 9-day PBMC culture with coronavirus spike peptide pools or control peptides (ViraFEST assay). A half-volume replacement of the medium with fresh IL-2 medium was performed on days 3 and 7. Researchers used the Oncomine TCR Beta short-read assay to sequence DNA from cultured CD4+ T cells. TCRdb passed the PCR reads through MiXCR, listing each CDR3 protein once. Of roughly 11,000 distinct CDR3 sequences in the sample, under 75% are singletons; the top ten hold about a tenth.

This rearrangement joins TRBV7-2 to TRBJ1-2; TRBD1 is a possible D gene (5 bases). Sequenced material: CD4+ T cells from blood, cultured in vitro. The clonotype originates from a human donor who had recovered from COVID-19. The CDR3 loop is CASSFRGGPNTF. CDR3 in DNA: TGTGCCAGCAGCTTCCGTGGGGGACCTAACACCTTC.